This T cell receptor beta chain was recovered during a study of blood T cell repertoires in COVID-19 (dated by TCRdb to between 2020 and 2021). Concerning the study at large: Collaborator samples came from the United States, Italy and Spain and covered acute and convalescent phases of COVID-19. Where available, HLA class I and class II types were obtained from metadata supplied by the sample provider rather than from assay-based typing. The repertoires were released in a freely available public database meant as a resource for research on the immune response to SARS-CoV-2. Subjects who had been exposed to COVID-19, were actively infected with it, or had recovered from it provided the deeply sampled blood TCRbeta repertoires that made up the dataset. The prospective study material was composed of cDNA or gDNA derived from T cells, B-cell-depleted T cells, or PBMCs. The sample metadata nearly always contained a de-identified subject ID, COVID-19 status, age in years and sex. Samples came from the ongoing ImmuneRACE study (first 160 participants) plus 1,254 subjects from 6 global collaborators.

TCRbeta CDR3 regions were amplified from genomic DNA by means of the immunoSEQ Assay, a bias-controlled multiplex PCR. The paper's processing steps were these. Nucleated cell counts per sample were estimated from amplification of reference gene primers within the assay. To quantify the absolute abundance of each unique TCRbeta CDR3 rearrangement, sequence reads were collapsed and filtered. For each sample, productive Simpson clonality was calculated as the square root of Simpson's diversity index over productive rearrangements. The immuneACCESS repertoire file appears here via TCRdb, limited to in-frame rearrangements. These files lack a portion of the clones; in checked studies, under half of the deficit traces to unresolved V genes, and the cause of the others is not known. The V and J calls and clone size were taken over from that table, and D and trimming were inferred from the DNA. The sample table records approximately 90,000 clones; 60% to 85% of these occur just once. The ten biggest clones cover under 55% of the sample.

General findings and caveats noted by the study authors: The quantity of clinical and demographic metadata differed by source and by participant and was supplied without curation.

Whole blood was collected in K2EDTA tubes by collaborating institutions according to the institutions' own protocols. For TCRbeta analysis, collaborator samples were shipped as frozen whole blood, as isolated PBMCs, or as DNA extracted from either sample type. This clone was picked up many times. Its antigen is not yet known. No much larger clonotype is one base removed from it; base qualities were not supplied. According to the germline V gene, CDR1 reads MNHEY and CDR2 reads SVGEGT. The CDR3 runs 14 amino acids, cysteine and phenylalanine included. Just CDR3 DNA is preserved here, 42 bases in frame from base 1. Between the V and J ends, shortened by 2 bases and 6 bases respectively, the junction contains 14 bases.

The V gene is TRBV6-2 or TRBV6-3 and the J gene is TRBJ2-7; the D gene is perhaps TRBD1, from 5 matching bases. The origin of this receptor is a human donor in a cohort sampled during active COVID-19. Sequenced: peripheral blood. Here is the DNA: TGTGCCAGCAGTTACATCCCAGGGTTCTCCGAGCAGTACTTC. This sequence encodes CASSYIPGFSEQYF.